The table lists the clone carrying this T cell receptor (beta chain) with a few counts. The sample originates from a study of cytomegalovirus exposure and HLA in healthy donors. The CDR3 consists of 14 residues. Germline loops: CDR1 LNHDA, CDR2 SQIVND (reference sequence). V lost 3 bases and J 8 bases, leaving 16 bases between the germline ends. Primers included in the PCR were 60 Vbeta and 13 Jbeta primers. Clones were read by immunoSEQ multiplex PCR, and TCRdb kept only the in-frame ones, dropping some. The table lists approximately 170,000 clones, 70% to 80% of them singletons. The TCR originated in a man between 18 and 29 years old in good health and CMV-seropositive. The specimen sequenced was PBMCs. This chain uses TRBV19 with TRBJ1-2; no clear D gene. CDR3 bases: TGTGCCAGTAGTATTATTGTCGAGACTAAGGGCTACACCTTC. Amino acid sequence: CASSIIVETKGYTF.